The 17 T cell receptor beta chains given below trace back to one sample, sequenced in a study of T cells in localized non-small cell lung cancer. Generated by immunoSEQ multiplex PCR, the TCRdb table keeps only in-frame clones and is missing some. The sample records 50,000 to 70,000 clones, around 81% being singletons. The sample consisted of PBMCs, taken before any cancer treatment. All receptors derive from a man aged 35-69 years with stage II lung adenocarcinoma.

This clone has just a few counts. V usage is TRBV2 and J usage is TRBJ1-2, with D possibly being TRBD1 (6 bases). The V gene lost 3 bases and the J gene lost 8 bases, with 10 bases spanning the gap. The CDR3 totals 12 residues. Germline V lookup: CDR1 SNHLY, CDR2 FYNNEI. CDR3 protein: CASSEAGEGYTF. CDR3 bases: TGTGCCAGCAGTGAGGCAGGGGAAGGCTACACCTTC. Using reference TRBV2 and TRBJ1-2 for the parts outside the CDR3, the full variable domain is EPEVTQTPSHQVTQMGQEVILRCVPISNHLYFYWYRQILGQKVEFLVSFYNNEISEKSEIFDDQFSVERPDGSNFTLKIRSTKLEDSAMYFCASSEAGEGYTFGSGTRLTVV.

The rearrangement links TRBV11-2 to TRBJ1-2; D not resolved. CDR3 length equals 13 residues. V gave up 0 bases and J gave up 2 bases, with 4 bases separating them. Germline-derived CDR1 and CDR2 are SGHAT and FQNNGV. CDR3 coding DNA: TGTGCCAGCAGCTTAGATAGGAACTATGGCTACACCTTC. Translated: CASSLDRNYGYTF. Drawing the rest from reference TRBV11-2 and TRBJ1-2, the complete variable domain is EAGVAQSPRYKIIEKRQSVAFWCNPISGHATLYWYQQILGQGPKLLIQFQNNGVVDDSQLPKDRFSAERLKGVDSTLKIQPAKLEDSAVYLCASSLDRNYGYTFGSGTRLTVV.

The genes are TRBV18 and TRBJ1-1; perhaps TRBD1 as D (6 bases). CDR1 is KGHSH, CDR2 LQKENI, per germline. The CDR3 totals 14 residues. V lost 4 bases and J 1 base, leaving 10 bases between the germline ends. DNA for the CDR3: TGTGCCAGCTCACATAAGGGACAGAACACTGAAGCTTTCTTT. Amino acids: CASSHKGQNTEAFF. The full variable domain, with the rest looked up from reference TRBV18 and TRBJ1-1, is NAGVMQNPRHLVRRRGQEARLRCSPMKGHSHVYWYRQLPEEGLKFMVYLQKENIIDESGMPKERFSAEFPKEGPSILRIQQVVRGDSAAYFCASSHKGQNTEAFFGQGTRLTVV.

This chain uses TRBV7-2 with TRBJ1-3; no clear D gene. V was cut by 5 bases and J by 0 bases, with 8 bases left in between. The CDR3 extends over 14 amino acids. CDR1 SGHTA and CDR2 FQGNSA come from the germline V gene. The CDR3: CASSPGSSGNTIYF. CDR3 coding DNA: TGTGCCAGCAGCCCCGGCTCCTCTGGAAACACCATATATTTT.

The V call is TRBV11-1, the J call TRBJ1-4; no firm D call. CDR1 and CDR2 (germline): SGHAT, FQDESV (reference sequence). With 1 base removed from V and 0 bases from J, the gap between germline ends came to 3 bases. There are 14 residues in the CDR3. CDR3 loop: CASSLDATNEKLFF. CDR3 in DNA: TGTGCCAGCAGCTTAGATGCAACTAATGAAAAACTGTTTTTT.

This clone has more than one count but fewer than ten. V usage is TRBV19 and J usage is TRBJ2-1, with 9 bases that match TRBD2. This CDR3 has 19 amino acids. Germline assignment: CDR1 LNHDA and CDR2 SQIVND (reference sequence). V shed 2 bases, J shed 6 bases, and the junction held 17 bases outside the gene matches. The CDR3 here is CASSIKRSSGTSKFNEQFF. CDR3 DNA: TGTGCCAGTAGTATAAAGCGATCCTCCGGGACTAGCAAATTCAATGAGCAGTTCTTC.

V and J are TRBV13 and TRBJ2-1, with D possibly being TRBD1 (7 bases). There are 15 residues in the CDR3. In germline, CDR1 is PRHDT, CDR2 FYEKMQ (reference sequence). V lost 2 bases, J lost 7 bases, and 15 bases lay in between. CDR3 DNA sequence: TGTGCCAGCAGCTTAACCCCAGGGGGAGGTAATGAGCAGTTCTTC. It is translated as CASSLTPGGGNEQFF.

The V gene is TRBV5-1, the J gene TRBJ1-1; no clear D gene. Deletions cut 5 bases from V and 4 bases from J, with 15 bases between. This CDR3 is built from 14 residues. Germline CDR1 is SGHRS and CDR2 is YFSETQ. The CDR3: CASRDFSRVTEAFF. The CDR3 nucleotides are TGCGCCAGCAGGGACTTTAGTCGTGTCACTGAAGCTTTCTTT.

V usage is TRBV19 and J usage is TRBJ2-3; TRBD2 is a possible D gene (6 bases). Germline V lookup: CDR1 LNHDA, CDR2 SQIVND (reference sequence). The V gene lost 3 bases and the J gene lost 2 bases, with 9 bases spanning the gap. The CDR3 is 14 amino acids. CDR3 DNA: TGTGCCAGTAGTATCCAGGACTACACAGATACGCAGTATTTT. Translating it yields CASSIQDYTDTQYF.

V gene TRBV9 combines with J gene TRBJ2-3; 9 bases align to TRBD1. The germline gives CDR1 SGDLS, CDR2 YYNGEE. The CDR3 consists of 15 residues. V lost 4 bases, J lost 1 base, and 4 bases stayed unmatched. Written as DNA, the CDR3 is TGTGCCAGCAGCTCCCGGGACAGGGGCACAGATACGCAGTATTTT. Residues: CASSSRDRGTDTQYF.

The chain combines TRBV9 with TRBJ2-1, with D possibly TRBD2 on 6 matching bases. The CDR3 totals 17 residues. Germline values: CDR1 SGDLS, CDR2 YYNGEE. Trimming cost V 0 bases and J 3 bases, with 16 bases left between them. The CDR3 DNA is TGTGCCAGCAGCGTAGGGGTACGGGAGAGGGTCTACAATGAGCAGTTCTTC. Protein: CASSVGVRERVYNEQFF.

V usage is TRBV6-5 and J usage is TRBJ1-2; TRBD1 aligns across 7 bases. The CDR3 totals 13 residues. The germline gives CDR1 MNHEY, CDR2 SVGAGI. V shed 7 bases and J 4 bases; nucleotides not matched to a gene: 6. CDR3 in amino acids: CASKRTGPYGYTF. CDR3 bases: TGTGCCAGCAAACGGACAGGACCCTATGGCTACACCTTC.

This clone was detected only once. The chain recombines TRBV6-5 with TRBJ1-1; 8 nucleotides match TRBD1. The germline CDR1 and CDR2 sequences are MNHEY and SVGAGI. The V gene end was trimmed by 5 bases and the J gene end by 5 bases; junction bases not matched to a gene: 4. This CDR3 is built from 13 residues. CDR3: CASSRTGSTEAFF. The CDR3 DNA is TGTGCCAGCAGTCGGACAGGGAGTACTGAAGCTTTCTTT.

The chain recombines TRBV7-9 with TRBJ1-1; D ambiguous. The CDR3 extends over 13 amino acids. Germline values: CDR1 SEHNR, CDR2 FQNEAQ (reference sequence). Trimming removed 5 bases from V and 1 base from J, with 8 bases in between. The CDR3 region is CASSLSENTEAFF. The CDR3 bases are TGTGCCAGCAGCCTGTCGGAGAACACTGAAGCTTTCTTT. Based on the CDR3 plus reference TRBV7-9 and TRBJ1-1, the full variable domain is DTGVSQNPRHKITKRGQNVTFRCDPISEHNRLYWYRQTLGQGPEFLTYFQNEAQLEKSRLLSDRFSAERPKGSFSTLEIQRTEQGDSAMYLCASSLSENTEAFFGQGTRLTVV.

The chain recombines TRBV7-3 with TRBJ1-1; 7 nucleotides line up with TRBD1. The CDR3 consists of 15 residues. In germline, CDR1 is SGHTA, CDR2 FQGTGA. Trimming removed 2 bases from V and 8 bases from J; junction bases left unmatched: 11. This chain's CDR3 is CASSLGYGGGGEAFF. The CDR3, as DNA: TGTGCCAGCAGCTTAGGGTACGGAGGGGGCGGAGAAGCTTTCTTT. Full variable domain (rest looked up from reference TRBV7-3 and TRBJ1-1): GAGVSQTPSNKVTEKGKYVELRCDPISGHTALYWYRQSLGQGPEFLIYFQGTGAADDSGLPNDRFFAVRPEGSVSTLKIQRTERGDSAVYLCASSLGYGGGGEAFFGQGTRLTVV.

The chain employs TRBV11-1 and TRBJ2-7; 9 bases match TRBD1. The germline CDR1 and CDR2 sequences are SGHAT and FQDESV (reference sequence). The CDR3 runs 13 residues. V was clipped by 6 bases and J by 5 bases; unmatched bases: 5. This chain's CDR3 is CASSRDRAHEQYF. The CDR3 coding sequence is TGTGCCAGCAGTCGGGACAGGGCCCACGAGCAGTACTTC.

The table lists this clone with a count of one. This chain connects TRBV5-4 to TRBJ2-1, with 13 positions matching TRBD2. From germline, CDR1 is SGHNT and CDR2 YYREEE (reference sequence). The CDR3 runs to 16 residues. V gave up 4 bases and J gave up 3 bases; unmatched junction bases: 4. The CDR3: CASSRGTSGNYNEQFF. For the CDR3, the DNA is TGTGCCAGCAGCAGGGGGACTAGCGGGAACTACAATGAGCAGTTCTTC.